This TCR beta chain stems from a study of shared clonotypes between healthy human individuals. Broader study findings: The study generally estimated greater richness for naive than memory subsets.

With respect to this clone: The antigen is undetermined. The sample contains more than one DNA sequence encoding this CDR3.

Here immunoSEQ multiplex PCR was the method, and the copy in TCRdb shows in-frame clones only, minus some. The table lists about 1 million clones, around 76% of them singletons. Germline V gene lookup returns CDR1 SGHRS and CDR2 YFSETQ. The CDR3 consists of 14 residues. Losses at the gene ends were 8 bases for V and 4 bases for J; bases not matched to a gene: 7. Sequencing was performed on memory CD4+ T cells sorted from blood. Indicated subset: CD45RA-negative fraction. The chain links TRBV5-1 to TRBJ1-1, with 11 bases lining up with TRBD1. This receptor was obtained from a man younger than 35 in good health. The CDR3 DNA reads as TGCGCCAGTAGAGGACAGGGGGCAAGCACTGAAGCTTTCTTT. This codes for CASRGQGASTEAFF.